This T cell receptor (beta chain) is drawn from a study of cytomegalovirus exposure and HLA in healthy donors. A word on this clone: Its antigen remains unidentified. One end of the junction fails to match germline, which may point to a read error.

Primers: 60 Vbeta forward and 13 Jbeta reverse. Using immunoSEQ multiplex PCR, the repertoire was profiled, and TCRdb retains in-frame clones only, with some absent. The sample lists 98,000 or so clones; under 85% were seen once. Study-wide findings and caveats: Exclusion as indistinguishable affected some V segments, including TRBV6-2 and TRBV6-3.

This CDR3 contains 12 residues. Germline CDR1 and CDR2: SEHNR and FQNEAQ (reference sequence). The receptor was isolated from a man in his forties in good health and CMV-seronegative. The material sequenced was PBMCs. The chain has TRBV7-9 and TRBJ2-4; D is perhaps TRBD2 (7 bases). CDR3 in DNA: TGTTCCAGCAGCGTAGGGGGGGACATTCAGTACTTC. Translated, it gives CSSSVGGDIQYF.